The entry below describes one T cell receptor (beta chain). This entry comes from a study of blood T cell repertoires in COVID-19. In the original workflow: Amplified reference gene primers provided the basis for estimating nucleated cell counts. The repertoire was sequenced with immunoSEQ multiplex PCR; TCRdb's copy has only in-frame clones and lacks some. V and J calls and clone size are given by that table; D and trimming were obtained from the DNA. This repertoire shows about 120,000 clones, nearly 90% found once; its top ten account for more than 3%. This receptor was identified in a woman aged 60-75 years with COVID-19, enrolled during active disease. Sequenced: peripheral blood.

The CDR3 coding sequence is TGTGCCAGCAGTAGGGATCGGGACAGGGGTTACGGCTACACCTTC. Encoded protein: CASSRDRDRGYGYTF. The chain recombines TRBV27 with TRBJ1-2, with TRBD1 matching over 10 bases. The CDR3 spans 15 residues. Germline V CDR1 and CDR2: MNHEY, SMNVEV (reference sequence). V dropped 5 bases and J dropped 8; count of bases not matched to a gene: 11.